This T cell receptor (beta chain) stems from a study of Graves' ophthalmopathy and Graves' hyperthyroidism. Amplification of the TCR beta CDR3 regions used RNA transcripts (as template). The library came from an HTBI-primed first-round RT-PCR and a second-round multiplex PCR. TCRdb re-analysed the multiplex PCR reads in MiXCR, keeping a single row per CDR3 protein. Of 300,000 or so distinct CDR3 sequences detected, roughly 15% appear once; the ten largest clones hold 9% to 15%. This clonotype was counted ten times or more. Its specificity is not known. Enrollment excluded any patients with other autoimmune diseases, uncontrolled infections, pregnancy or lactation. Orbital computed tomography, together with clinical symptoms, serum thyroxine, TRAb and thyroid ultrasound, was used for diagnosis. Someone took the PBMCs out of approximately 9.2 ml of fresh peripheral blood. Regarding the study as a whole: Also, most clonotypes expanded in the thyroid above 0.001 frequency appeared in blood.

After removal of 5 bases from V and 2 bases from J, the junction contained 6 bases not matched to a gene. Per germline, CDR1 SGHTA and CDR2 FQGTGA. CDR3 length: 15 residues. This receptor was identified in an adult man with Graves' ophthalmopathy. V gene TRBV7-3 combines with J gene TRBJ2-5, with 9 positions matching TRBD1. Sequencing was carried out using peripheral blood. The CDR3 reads CASSETGTGQETQYF. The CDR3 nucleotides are TGTGCCAGCAGCGAGACCGGGACAGGGCAAGAGACCCAGTACTTC.